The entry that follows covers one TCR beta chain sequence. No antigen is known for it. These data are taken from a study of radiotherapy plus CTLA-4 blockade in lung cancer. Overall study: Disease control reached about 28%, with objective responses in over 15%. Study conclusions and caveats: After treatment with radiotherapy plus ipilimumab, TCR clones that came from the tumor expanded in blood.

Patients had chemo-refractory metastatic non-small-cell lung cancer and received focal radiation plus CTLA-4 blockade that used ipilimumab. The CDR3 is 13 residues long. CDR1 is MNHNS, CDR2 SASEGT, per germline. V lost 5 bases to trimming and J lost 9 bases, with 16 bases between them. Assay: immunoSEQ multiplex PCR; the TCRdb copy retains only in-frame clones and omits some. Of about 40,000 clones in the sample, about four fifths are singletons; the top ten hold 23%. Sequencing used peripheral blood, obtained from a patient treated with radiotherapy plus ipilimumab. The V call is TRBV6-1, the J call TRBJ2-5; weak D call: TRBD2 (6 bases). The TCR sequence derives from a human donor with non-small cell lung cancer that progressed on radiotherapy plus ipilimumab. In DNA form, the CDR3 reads TGTGCCAGCAGTCAAGGAGGGATGATGGCCCAGTACTTC. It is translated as CASSQGGMMAQYF.